The rows below give T cell receptor beta chains drawn from one sample of a study of T-cell memory formation after mild COVID-19. TCRdb reanalysed the 5' RACE reads using MiXCR and keeps one entry per CDR3 protein. In the table there are tens of thousands of distinct CDR3 sequences, around 6.3% of which are singletons. Sequencing was done on a sample of PBMCs or a T cell subset sorted from them (not recorded which). Receptor source: an adult who had mild COVID-19 (a few samples of this study predate the infection). Cell type and time point are not known. Both conserved end residues are part of each CDR3. A D gene is named only where the DNA matches it firmly. Clone size appears in some rows only: once, few, many, or a class for an expanded clone.

D gene	CDR3 length	V gene	J gene	clone size	CDR3 DNA	CDR3 protein
NA	13	TRBV12-3/TRBV12-4	TRBJ2-5	NA	TGTGCCAGCAGTTTTCGCCATCAAGAGACCCAGTACTTC	CASSFRHQETQYF
NA	17	TRBV5-1	TRBJ1-1	many	TGCGCCAGCAGCTTGGGGGCAGTTTCGGACCTGGACACTGAAGCTTTCTTT	CASSLGAVSDLDTEAFF
NA	16	TRBV5-5	TRBJ1-6	few	TGTGCCAGCAGCTTGCAACCAACACAGAATAATTCACCCCTCCACTTT	CASSLQPTQNNSPLHF
NA	13	TRBV4-2	TRBJ2-2	NA	TGTGCCAGCAGCCATGAAGGCGACGGGGAGCTGTTTTTT	CASSHEGDGELFF
TRBD2	14	TRBV24-1	TRBJ2-1	many	TGTGCCACCATGACTAGCGGGAGGCTAAACGAGCAGTTCTTC	CATMTSGRLNEQFF
NA	14	TRBV28	TRBJ2-7	many	TGTGCCAGCAGCCTAGGGGGGGGGACTTACGAGCAGTACTTC	CASSLGGGTYEQYF
TRBD2	13	TRBV13	TRBJ2-5	few	TGTGCCAGCAGCCATGCGGGAGGAGAGACCCAGTACTTC	CASSHAGGETQYF
NA	16	TRBV21-1	TRBJ1-5	few	NA	CASSKVGQGSNQPQHF
NA	13	TRBV7-2	TRBJ2-3	many	TGTGCCAGCACCGTGCTGCCGGCAGATACGCAGTATTTT	CASTVLPADTQYF
NA	16	TRBV24-1	TRBJ2-3	many	TGTGCCACCAGTGATTTCGGCAGGACTAGCACAGATACGCAGTATTTT	CATSDFGRTSTDTQYF
TRBD1	13	TRBV6-2/TRBV6-3	TRBJ2-1	many	TGTGCCAGCAGGGACAGGGGATACAATGAGCAGTTCTTC	CASRDRGYNEQFF
NA	17	TRBV12-3/TRBV12-4	TRBJ2-6	NA	TGTGCCACCGGCGGGACAGCTCATTTCTCTGGGGCCAACGTCCTGACTTTC	CATGGTAHFSGANVLTF
NA	17	TRBV15	TRBJ2-2	many	TGTGCCACCAGCAGACTGGACAGAACCCTGAACACCGGGGAGCTGTTTTTT	CATSRLDRTLNTGELFF
NA	15	TRBV24-1	TRBJ2-1	many	TGTGCCACCAGTGACGGAGACAGTCGGGTCAATGAGCAGTTCTTC	CATSDGDSRVNEQFF
NA	16	TRBV19	TRBJ2-7	NA	TGTGCCAGTAGTCCCTCCGCGGCAGGGGCGCGCTACGAGCAGTACTTC	CASSPSAAGARYEQYF
NA	15	TRBV7-3	TRBJ2-3	NA	TGTGCCAGCAGTCCAACCACCTGGAGCACAGATACGCAGTATTTT	CASSPTTWSTDTQYF
TRBD1	16	TRBV5-1	TRBJ1-6	NA	TGCGCCAGCCGAAAACCAGGACAGGAGGGAGTTTCACCCCTCCACTTT	CASRKPGQEGVSPLHF
NA	14	TRBV28	TRBJ1-6	many	TGTGCCAGCAGTACTCGGACCGCAAATTCACCCCTCCACTTT	CASSTRTANSPLHF
NA	14	TRBV12-3/TRBV12-4	TRBJ1-5	many	TGTGCCAGCAGTCCTAGTCCACATACCCAGCCCCAGCATTTT	CASSPSPHTQPQHF
TRBD2	14	TRBV5-1	TRBJ2-1	many	TGCGCCAGCACCCTGGGCGGGAGTTACAATGAGCAGTTCTTC	CASTLGGSYNEQFF
NA	15	TRBV11-2	TRBJ2-7	many	TGTGCCAGCAGTTCCCAGGGTGTCGGCGTCTACGAGCAGTACTTC	CASSSQGVGVYEQYF
TRBD2	21	TRBV12-3/TRBV12-4	TRBJ2-7	many	TGTGCCAGCAGTTTTACGAGGACTAGCGGGGGCTTCCTGGTCCTCGCCTACGAGCAGTACTTC	CASSFTRTSGGFLVLAYEQYF
TRBD1	12	TRBV7-9	TRBJ1-2	many	TGTGCCAGCAGCTTCCAGGGGGGTGGCTACACCTTC	CASSFQGGGYTF
TRBD1	16	TRBV14	TRBJ1-1	few	TGTGCCAGCAGCCAATCCAGGGGGCTAGGTAACACTGAAGCTTTCTTT	CASSQSRGLGNTEAFF
TRBD1	17	TRBV3-1	TRBJ1-3	NA	TGTGCCAGCAGCCATTCCGGGACAGGGCTCTCTGGAAACACCATATATTTT	CASSHSGTGLSGNTIYF
NA	16	TRBV12-3/TRBV12-4	TRBJ1-4	NA	TGTGCCAGCAGTTTGACCAGTGGTGGGCAGGGTGTAAAACTGTTTTTT	CASSLTSGGQGVKLFF
NA	12	TRBV11-2	TRBJ2-1	NA	TGTGCCAGCAGCGTTTACTCCAATGAGCAGTTCTTC	CASSVYSNEQFF
NA	13	TRBV15	TRBJ1-6	many	TGTGCCACCAGCAGGGATTCTAATTCACCCCTCCACTTT	CATSRDSNSPLHF
NA	15	TRBV7-8	TRBJ1-1	few	TGTGCCAGCGCCTCGGGGGGGCAGAGGGACACTGAAGCTTTCTTT	CASASGGQRDTEAFF
TRBD1	14	TRBV5-4	TRBJ2-1	few	TGTGCCAGCAGCTTGTGGACAGGGAAGCATGAGCAGTTCTTC	CASSLWTGKHEQFF
TRBD1	14	TRBV7-2	TRBJ1-1	few	TGTGCCAGCAGACTGACAGGGATGAACACTGAAGCTTTCTTT	CASRLTGMNTEAFF
TRBD2	14	TRBV20-1	TRBJ2-3	NA	TGCAGTGCAAAGACTAGCGGCTCCACAGATACGCAGTATTTT	CSAKTSGSTDTQYF